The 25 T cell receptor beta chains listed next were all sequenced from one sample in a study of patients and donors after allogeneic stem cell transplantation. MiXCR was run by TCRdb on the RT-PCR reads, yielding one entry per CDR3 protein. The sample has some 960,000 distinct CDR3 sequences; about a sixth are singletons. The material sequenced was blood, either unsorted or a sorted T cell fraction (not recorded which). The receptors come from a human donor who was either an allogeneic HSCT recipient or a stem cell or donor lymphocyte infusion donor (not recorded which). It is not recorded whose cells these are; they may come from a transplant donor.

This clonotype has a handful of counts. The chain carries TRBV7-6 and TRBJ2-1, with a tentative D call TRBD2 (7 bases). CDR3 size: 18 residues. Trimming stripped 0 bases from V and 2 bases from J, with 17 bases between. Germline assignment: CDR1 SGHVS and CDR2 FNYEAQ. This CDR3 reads CASSLANTGGGAYNEQFF. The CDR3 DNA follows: TGTGCCAGCAGCTTAGCCAATACGGGCGGGGGCGCCTACAATGAGCAGTTCTTC. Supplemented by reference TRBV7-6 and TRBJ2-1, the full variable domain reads GAGVSQSPRYKVTKRGQDVALRCDPISGHVSLYWYRQALGQGPEFLTYFNYEAQQDKSGLPNDRFSAERPEGSISTLTIQRTEQRDSAMYRCASSLANTGGGAYNEQFFGPGTRLTVL.

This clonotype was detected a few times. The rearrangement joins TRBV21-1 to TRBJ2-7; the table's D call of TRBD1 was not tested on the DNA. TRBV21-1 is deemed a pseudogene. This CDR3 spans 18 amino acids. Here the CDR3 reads CASSKGATDTDRRMEQYF. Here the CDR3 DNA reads TGTGCCAGCAGCAAAGGTGCAACGGACACAGACCGTCGAATGGAGCAGTACTTC.

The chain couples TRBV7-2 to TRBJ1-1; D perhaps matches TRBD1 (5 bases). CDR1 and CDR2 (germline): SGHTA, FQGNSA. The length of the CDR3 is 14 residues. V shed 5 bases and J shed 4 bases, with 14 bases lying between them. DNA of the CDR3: TGTGCCAGCAGCCCACAGGCGGTAGGCACTGAAGCTTTCTTT. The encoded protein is CASSPQAVGTEAFF.

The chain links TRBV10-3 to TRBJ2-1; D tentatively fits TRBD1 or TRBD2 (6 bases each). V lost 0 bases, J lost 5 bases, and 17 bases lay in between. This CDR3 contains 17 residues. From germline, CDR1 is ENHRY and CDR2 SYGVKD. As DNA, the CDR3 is TGTGCCATCAGTGAGTCCCTTAGGAGGGGGGCACACAATGAGCAGTTCTTC. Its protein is CAISESLRRGAHNEQFF.

The CDR3 region has the DNA TGCGCCAGCAGCTCCGGACAGAGAACTAATGAAAAACTGTTTTTT. Its protein product is CASSSGQRTNEKLFF. The chain employs TRBV5-1 and TRBJ1-4, with D possibly being TRBD1 (6 bases). Germline V gene lookup returns CDR1 SGHRS and CDR2 YFSETQ. This CDR3 region has 15 residues. Trimming took 3 bases from V and 1 from J, leaving 10 bases between them.

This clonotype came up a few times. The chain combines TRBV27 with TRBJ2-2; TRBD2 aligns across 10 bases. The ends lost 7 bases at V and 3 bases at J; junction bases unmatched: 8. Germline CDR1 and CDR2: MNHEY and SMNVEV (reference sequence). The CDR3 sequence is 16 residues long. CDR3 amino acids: CASKERGGRDTGELFF. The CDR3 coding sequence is TGTGCCAGCAAGGAGCGGGGGGGCCGGGACACCGGGGAGCTGTTTTTT.

CDR3 amino acids: CSASELTGPNEQFF. The DNA of the CDR3 is TGCAGTGCTAGTGAACTTACAGGTCCCAATGAGCAGTTCTTC. The rearrangement uses TRBV20-1 and TRBJ2-1, with D possibly matching TRBD1 (5 bases). With 3 bases removed from V and 6 bases from J, the gap between germline ends came to 15 bases. There are 14 residues in the CDR3. In germline, CDR1 is DFQATT, CDR2 SNEGSKA (reference sequence).

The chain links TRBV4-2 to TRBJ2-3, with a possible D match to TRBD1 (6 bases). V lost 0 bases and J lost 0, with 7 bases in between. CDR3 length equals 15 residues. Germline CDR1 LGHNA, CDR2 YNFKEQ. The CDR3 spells CASSQDGQSTDTQYF. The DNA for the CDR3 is TGTGCCAGCAGCCAAGATGGACAGAGCACAGATACGCAGTATTTT.

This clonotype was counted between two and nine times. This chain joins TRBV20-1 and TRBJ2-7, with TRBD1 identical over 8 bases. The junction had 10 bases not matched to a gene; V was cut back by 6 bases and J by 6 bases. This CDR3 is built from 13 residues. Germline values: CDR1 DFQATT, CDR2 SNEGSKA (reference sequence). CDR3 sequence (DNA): TGCAGTGCACCGGGACAGGAGCGCCGCGAGCAGTACTTC. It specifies CSAPGQERREQYF.

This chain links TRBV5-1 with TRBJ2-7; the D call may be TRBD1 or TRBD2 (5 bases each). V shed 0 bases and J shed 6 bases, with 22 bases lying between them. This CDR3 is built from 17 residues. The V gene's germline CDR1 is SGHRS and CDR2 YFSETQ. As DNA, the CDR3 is TGCGCCAGCAGCTTGGGAACTACCGGGACGCTAGGTCTCGAGCAGTACTTC. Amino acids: CASSLGTTGTLGLEQYF.

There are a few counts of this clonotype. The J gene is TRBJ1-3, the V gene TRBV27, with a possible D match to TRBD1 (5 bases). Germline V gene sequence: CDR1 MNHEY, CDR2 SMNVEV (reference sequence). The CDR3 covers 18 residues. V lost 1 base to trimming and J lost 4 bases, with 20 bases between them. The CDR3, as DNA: TGTGCCAGCAGTTTATGGGGTGGCGATGAGGGGTCCGGAAACACCATATATTTT. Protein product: CASSLWGGDEGSGNTIYF.

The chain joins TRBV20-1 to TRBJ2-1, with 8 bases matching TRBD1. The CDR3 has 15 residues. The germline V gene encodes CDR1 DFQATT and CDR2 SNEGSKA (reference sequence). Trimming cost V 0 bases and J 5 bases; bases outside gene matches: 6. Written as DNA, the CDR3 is TGCAGTGCTAGAGATAGGACAGGGAACAACAATGAGCAGTTCTTC. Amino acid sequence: CSARDRTGNNNEQFF.

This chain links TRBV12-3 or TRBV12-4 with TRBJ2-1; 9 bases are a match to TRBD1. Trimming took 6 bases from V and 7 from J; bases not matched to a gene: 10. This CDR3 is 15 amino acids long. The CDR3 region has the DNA TGTGCCAGCAGCCCCAACAGGGGGCGCAATAATGAGCAGTTCTTC. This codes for CASSPNRGRNNEQFF.

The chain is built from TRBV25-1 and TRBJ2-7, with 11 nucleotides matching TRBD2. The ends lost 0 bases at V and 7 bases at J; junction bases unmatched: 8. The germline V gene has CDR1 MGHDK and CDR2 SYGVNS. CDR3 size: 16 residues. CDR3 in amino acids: CASSEYDSGRAAEQYF. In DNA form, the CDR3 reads TGTGCCAGCAGTGAATATGATAGCGGGAGGGCCGCTGAGCAGTACTTC.

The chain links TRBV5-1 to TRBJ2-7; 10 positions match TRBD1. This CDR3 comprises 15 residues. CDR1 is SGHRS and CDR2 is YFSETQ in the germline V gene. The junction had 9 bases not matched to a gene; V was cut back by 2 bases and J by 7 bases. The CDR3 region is CASSFSGTGEGEQYF. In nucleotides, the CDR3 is TGCGCCAGCAGCTTTTCCGGGACAGGGGAAGGTGAGCAGTACTTC. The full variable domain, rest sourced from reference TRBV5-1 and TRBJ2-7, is KAGVTQTPRYLIKTRGQQVTLSCSPISGHRSVSWYQQTPGQGLQFLFEYFSETQRNKGNFPGRFSGRQFSNSRSEMNVSTLELGDSALYLCASSFSGTGEGEQYFGPGTRLTVT.

CDR3 DNA sequence: TGTGCCAGCAACCTGATATATGGCTACACCTTC. The encoded protein is CASNLIYGYTF. V and J are TRBV7-9 and TRBJ1-2, with D unresolved. The CDR3 has 11 amino acids. Germline V gives CDR1 SEHNR, CDR2 FQNEAQ (reference sequence). V was shortened by 7 bases and J by 5 bases, with 8 bases between the two germline ends.

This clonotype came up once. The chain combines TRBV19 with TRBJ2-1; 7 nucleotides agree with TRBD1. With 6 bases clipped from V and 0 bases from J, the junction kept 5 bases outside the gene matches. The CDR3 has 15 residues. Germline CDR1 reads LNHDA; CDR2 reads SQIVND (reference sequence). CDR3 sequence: CASRSGTVSYNEQFF. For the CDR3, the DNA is TGTGCCAGTAGATCCGGGACAGTCTCCTACAATGAGCAGTTCTTC.

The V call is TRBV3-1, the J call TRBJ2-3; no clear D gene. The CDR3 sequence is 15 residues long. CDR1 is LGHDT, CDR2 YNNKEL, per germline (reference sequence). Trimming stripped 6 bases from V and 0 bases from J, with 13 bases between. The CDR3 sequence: CASSPPGKSTDTQYF. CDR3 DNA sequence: TGTGCCAGCAGTCCTCCTGGGAAGAGCACAGATACGCAGTATTTT.

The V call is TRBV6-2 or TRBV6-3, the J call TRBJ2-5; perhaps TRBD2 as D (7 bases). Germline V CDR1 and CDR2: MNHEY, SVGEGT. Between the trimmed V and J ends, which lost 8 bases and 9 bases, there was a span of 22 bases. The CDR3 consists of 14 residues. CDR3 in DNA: TGTGCCAGCGGAGCTGGGGGGGCCGGAGGGGCCCAGTACTTC. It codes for CASGAGGAGGAQYF.

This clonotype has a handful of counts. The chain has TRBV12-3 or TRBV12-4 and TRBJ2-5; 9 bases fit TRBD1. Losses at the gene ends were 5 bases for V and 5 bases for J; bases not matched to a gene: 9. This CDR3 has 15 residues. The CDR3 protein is CASSLTDRGGETQYF. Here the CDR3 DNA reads TGTGCCAGCAGTCTGACGGACAGGGGAGGGGAGACCCAGTACTTC.

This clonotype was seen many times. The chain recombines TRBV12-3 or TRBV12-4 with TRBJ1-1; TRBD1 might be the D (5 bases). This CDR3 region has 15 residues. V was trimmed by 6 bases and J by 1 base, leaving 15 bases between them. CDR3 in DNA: TGTGCCAGCAGCCCCGAGTGGAGGGGGAACACTGAAGCTTTCTTT. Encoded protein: CASSPEWRGNTEAFF.

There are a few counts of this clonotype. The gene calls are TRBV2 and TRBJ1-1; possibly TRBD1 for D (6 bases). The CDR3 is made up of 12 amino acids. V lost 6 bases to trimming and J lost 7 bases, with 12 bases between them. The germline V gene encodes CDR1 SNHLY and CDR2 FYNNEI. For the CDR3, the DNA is TGTGCCAGCAGGAACACAGGGATTGAAGCTTTCTTT. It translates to CASRNTGIEAFF. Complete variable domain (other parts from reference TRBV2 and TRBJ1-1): EPEVTQTPSHQVTQMGQEVILRCVPISNHLYFYWYRQILGQKVEFLVSFYNNEISEKSEIFDDQFSVERPDGSNFTLKIRSTKLEDSAMYFCASRNTGIEAFFGQGTRLTVV.

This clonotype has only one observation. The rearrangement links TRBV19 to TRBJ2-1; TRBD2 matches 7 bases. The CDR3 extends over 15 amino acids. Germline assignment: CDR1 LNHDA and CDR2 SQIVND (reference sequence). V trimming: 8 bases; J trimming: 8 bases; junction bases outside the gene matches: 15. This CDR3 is CASSGARWGGDEQFF. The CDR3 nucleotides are TGTGCCAGTTCTGGGGCGAGGTGGGGAGGGGATGAGCAGTTCTTC.

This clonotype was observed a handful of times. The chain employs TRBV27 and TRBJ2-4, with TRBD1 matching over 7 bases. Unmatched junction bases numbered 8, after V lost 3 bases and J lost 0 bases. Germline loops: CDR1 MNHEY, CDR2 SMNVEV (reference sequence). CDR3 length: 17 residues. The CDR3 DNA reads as TGTGCCAGCAGTTTTTCGAGGACAGGCGGAGCCAAAAACATTCAGTACTTC. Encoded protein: CASSFSRTGGAKNIQYF.

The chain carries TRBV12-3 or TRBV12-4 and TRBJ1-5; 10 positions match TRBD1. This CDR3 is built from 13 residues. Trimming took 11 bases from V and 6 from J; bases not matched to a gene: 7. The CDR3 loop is CASGTGEFQPQHF. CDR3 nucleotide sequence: TGTGCCTCCGGGACAGGGGAGTTTCAGCCCCAGCATTTT.